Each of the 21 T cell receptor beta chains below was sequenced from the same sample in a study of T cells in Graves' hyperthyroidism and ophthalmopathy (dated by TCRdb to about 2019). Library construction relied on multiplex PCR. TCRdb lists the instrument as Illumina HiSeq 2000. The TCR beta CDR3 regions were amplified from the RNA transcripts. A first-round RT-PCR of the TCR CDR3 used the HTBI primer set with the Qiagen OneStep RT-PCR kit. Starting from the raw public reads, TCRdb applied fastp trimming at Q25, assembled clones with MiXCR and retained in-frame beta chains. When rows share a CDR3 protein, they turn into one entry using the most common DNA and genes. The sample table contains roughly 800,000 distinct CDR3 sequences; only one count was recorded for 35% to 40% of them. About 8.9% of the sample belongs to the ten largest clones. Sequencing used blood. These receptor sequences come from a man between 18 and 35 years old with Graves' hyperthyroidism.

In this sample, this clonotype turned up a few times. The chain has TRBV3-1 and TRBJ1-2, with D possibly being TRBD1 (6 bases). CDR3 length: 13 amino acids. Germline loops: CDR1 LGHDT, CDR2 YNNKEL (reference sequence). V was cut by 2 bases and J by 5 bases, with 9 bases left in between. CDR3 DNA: TGTGCCAGCAGCCAAAGGGACACTTATGGCTACACCTTC. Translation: CASSQRDTYGYTF.

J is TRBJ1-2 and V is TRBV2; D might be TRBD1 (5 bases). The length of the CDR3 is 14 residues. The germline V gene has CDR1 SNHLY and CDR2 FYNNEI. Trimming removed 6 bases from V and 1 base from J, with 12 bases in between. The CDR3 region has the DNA TGTGCCAGCAGCCAGGGATCCCTTAACTATGGCTACACCTTC. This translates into CASSQGSLNYGYTF.

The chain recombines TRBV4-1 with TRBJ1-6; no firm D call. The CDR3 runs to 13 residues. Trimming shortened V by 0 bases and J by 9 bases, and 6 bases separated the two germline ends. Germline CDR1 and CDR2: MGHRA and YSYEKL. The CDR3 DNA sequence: TGCGCCAGCAGCCAAGATCGAAGTTCACCCCTCCACTTT. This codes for CASSQDRSSPLHF.

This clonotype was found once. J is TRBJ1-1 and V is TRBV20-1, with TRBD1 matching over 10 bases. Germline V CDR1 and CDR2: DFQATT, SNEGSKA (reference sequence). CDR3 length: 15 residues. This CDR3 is CRGGQGGSANTEAFF. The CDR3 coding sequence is TGCCGCGGAGGACAGGGGGGTAGTGCGAACACTGAAGCTTTCTTT.

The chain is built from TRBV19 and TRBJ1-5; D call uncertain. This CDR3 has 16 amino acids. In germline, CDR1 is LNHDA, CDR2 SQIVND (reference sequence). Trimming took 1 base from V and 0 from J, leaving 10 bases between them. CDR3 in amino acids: CASSIGGGGSNQPQHF. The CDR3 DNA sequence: TGTGCCAGTAGTATAGGGGGAGGAGGTAGCAATCAGCCCCAGCATTTT. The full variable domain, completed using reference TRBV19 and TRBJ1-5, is DGGITQSPKYLFRKEGQNVTLSCEQNLNHDAMYWYRQDPGQGLRLIYYSQIVNDFQKGDIAEGYSVSREKKESFPLTVTSAQKNPTAFYLCASSIGGGGSNQPQHFGDGTRLSIL.

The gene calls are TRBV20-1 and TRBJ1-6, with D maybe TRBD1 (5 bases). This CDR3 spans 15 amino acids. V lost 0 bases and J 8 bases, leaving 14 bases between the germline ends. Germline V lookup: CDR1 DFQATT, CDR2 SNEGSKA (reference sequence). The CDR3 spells CSARESGRMDSPLHF. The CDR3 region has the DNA TGCAGTGCTAGAGAATCGGGACGGATGGATTCACCCCTCCACTTT.

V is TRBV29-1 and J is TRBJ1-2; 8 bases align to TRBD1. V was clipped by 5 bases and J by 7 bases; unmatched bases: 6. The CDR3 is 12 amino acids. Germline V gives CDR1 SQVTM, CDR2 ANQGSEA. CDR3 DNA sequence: TGCAGCGTTCCAGGACAGGGCATTGGCTACACCTTC. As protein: CSVPGQGIGYTF. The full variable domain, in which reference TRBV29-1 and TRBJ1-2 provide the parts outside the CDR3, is SAVISQKPSRDICQRGTSLTIQCQVDSQVTMMFWYRQQPGQSLTLIATANQGSEATYESGFVIDKFPISRPNLTFSTLTVSNMSPEDSSIYLCSVPGQGIGYTFGSGTRLTVV.

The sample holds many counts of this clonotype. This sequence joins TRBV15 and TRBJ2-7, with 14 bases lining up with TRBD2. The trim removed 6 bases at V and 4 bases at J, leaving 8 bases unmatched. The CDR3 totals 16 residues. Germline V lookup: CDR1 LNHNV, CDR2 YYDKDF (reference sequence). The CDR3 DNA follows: TGTGCCACCAGACCGACCGGGACTAGCGGGAGATACGAGCAGTACTTC. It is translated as CATRPTGTSGRYEQYF.

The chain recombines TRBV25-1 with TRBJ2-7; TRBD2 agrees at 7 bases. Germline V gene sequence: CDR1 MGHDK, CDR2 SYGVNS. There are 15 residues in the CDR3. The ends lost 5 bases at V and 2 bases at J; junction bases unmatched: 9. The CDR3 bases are TGTGCCAGCAGTAGTGCTAGCGGTGAGGCCTACGAGCAGTACTTC. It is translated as CASSSASGEAYEQYF.

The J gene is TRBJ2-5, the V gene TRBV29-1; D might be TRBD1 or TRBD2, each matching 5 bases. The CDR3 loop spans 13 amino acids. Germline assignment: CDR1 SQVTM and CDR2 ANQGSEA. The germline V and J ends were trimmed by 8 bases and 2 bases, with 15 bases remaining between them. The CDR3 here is CSMGRQPQETQYF. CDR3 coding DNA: TGCAGCATGGGGAGACAGCCTCAAGAGACCCAGTACTTC.

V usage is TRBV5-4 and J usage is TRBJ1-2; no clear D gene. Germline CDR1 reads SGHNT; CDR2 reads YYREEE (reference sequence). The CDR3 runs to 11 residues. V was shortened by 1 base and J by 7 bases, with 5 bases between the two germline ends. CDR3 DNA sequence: TGTGCCAGCAGCTTGTCGGCTGGCTACACCTTC. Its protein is CASSLSAGYTF.

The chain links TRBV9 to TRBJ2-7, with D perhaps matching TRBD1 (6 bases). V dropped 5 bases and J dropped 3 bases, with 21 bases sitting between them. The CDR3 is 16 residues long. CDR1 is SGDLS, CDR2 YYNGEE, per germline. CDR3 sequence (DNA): TGTGCCAGCAGTGAAGCGGTAGGGGGATTCGACTACGAGCAGTACTTC. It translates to CASSEAVGGFDYEQYF.

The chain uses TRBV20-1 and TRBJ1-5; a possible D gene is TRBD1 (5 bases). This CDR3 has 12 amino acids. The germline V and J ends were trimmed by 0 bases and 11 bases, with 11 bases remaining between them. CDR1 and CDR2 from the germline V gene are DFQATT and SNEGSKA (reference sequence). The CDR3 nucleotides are TGCAGTGCTAGAGACGGCAGGGAGACCCAGCATTTT. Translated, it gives CSARDGRETQHF.

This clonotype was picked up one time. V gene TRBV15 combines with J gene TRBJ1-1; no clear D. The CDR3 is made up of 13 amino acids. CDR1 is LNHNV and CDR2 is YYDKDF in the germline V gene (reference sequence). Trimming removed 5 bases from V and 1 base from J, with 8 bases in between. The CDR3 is CATSYGQNTEAFF. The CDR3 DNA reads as TGTGCCACCAGCTACGGGCAGAACACTGAAGCTTTCTTT. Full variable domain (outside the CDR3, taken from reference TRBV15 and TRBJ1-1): DAMVIQNPRYQVTQFGKPVTLSCSQTLNHNVMYWYQQKSSQAPKLLFHYYDKDFNNEADTPDNFQSRRPNTSFCFLDIRSPGLGDTAMYLCATSYGQNTEAFFGQGTRLTVV.

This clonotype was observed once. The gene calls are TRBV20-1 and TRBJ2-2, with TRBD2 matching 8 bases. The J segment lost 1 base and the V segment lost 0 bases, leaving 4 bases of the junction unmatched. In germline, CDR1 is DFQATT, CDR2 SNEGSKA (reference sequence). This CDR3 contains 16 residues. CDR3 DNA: TGCAGTGCTAGAGATTTACTAGCGGAGAACACCGGGGAGCTGTTTTTT. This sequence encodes CSARDLLAENTGELFF.

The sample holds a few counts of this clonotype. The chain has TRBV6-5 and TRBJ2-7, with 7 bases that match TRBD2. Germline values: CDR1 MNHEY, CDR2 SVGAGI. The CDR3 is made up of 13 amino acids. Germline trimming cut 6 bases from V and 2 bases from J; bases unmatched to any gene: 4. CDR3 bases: TGTGCCAGCAGAATGAGCGGGACCTACGAGCAGTACTTC. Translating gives CASRMSGTYEQYF.

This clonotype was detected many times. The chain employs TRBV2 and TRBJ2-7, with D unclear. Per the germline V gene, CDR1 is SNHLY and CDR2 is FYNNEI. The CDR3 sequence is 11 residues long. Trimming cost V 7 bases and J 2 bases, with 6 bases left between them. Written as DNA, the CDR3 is TGTGCCAGCACCTTTGCCTACGAGCAGTACTTC. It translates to CASTFAYEQYF.

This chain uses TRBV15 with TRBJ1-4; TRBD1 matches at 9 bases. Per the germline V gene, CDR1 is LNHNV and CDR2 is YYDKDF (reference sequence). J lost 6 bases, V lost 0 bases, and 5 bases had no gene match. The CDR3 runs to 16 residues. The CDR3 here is CATSRDRGQGHEKLFF. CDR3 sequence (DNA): TGTGCCACCAGCAGAGACAGGGGACAGGGACATGAAAAACTGTTTTTT.

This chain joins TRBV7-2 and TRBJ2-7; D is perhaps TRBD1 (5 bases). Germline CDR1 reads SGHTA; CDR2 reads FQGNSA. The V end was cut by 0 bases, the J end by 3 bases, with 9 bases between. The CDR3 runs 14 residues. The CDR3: CASSLARANYEQYF. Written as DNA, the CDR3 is TGTGCCAGCAGCTTAGCCAGGGCTAACTACGAGCAGTACTTC.

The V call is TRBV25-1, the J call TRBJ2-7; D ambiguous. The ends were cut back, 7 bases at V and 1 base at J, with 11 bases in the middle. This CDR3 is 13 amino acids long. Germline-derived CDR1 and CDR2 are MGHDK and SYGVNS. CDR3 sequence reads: CASILPGSYEQYF. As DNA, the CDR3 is TGTGCCAGCATTCTTCCCGGATCCTACGAGCAGTACTTC.

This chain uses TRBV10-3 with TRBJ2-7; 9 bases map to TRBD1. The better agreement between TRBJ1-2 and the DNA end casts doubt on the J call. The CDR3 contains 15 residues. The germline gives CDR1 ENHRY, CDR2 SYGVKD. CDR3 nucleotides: TGTGCCATCAGTGAGGGGGACAGGGCAAGTCGCCGCTACACCTTC. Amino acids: CAISEGDRASRRYTF.